Presented here are 23 T cell receptor beta chains from one specimen sequenced in a study of T cells after yellow fever vaccination. Each CDR3 protein is one row after TCRdb ran MiXCR on the 5' RACE reads. The table has about 240,000 distinct CDR3 sequences, less than 9% seen once; the top ten hold around 0.9%. Here the sequenced sample was CD4+ T cells sorted from PBMCs, taken 15 days after the yellow fever booster vaccination. The receptors were gathered from a man aged 30 to 45 who received the YFV17D yellow fever vaccine.

This clonotype was counted at least ten times. The CDR3 bases are TGCGCCAGCGCTCGGGGGGGGGGCGAAAACATTCAGTACTTC. Translation gives CASARGGGENIQYF. The V call is TRBV5-1, the J call TRBJ2-4; 8 positions match TRBD2. The V and J ends lost 7 bases and 5 bases, in that order; junction bases with no gene match: 8. CDR1 and CDR2 from the germline V gene are SGHRS and YFSETQ. CDR3 length equals 14 residues. The variable domain in full, with the rest retrieved from reference TRBV5-1 and TRBJ2-4, is KAGVTQTPRYLIKTRGQQVTLSCSPISGHRSVSWYQQTPGQGLQFLFEYFSETQRNKGNFPGRFSGRQFSNSRSEMNVSTLELGDSALYLCASARGGGENIQYFGAGTRLSVL.

V gene TRBV7-9 combines with J gene TRBJ2-1, with 8 nucleotides matching TRBD2. In germline, CDR1 is SEHNR, CDR2 FQNEAQ (reference sequence). V shed 6 bases and J 5 bases; nucleotides not matched to a gene: 9. This CDR3 has 15 amino acids. CDR3 in DNA: TGTGCCAGCAGTCCAGCGGGAGTCGTCAACAATGAGCAGTTCTTC. Translating it yields CASSPAGVVNNEQFF.

This clonotype was observed a handful of times. V gene TRBV5-1 combines with J gene TRBJ2-5, with 11 bases that match TRBD1. Germline assignment: CDR1 SGHRS and CDR2 YFSETQ. V shed 4 bases and J 4 bases; nucleotides not matched to a gene: 9. CDR3 size: 16 residues. The CDR3 loop reads CASSTPGQGGRETQYF. The CDR3 DNA reads as TGCGCCAGCAGCACTCCGGGACAGGGGGGTCGAGAGACCCAGTACTTC.

This clonotype occurred many times. This chain joins TRBV7-9 and TRBJ2-7; unclear D gene. Germline V lookup: CDR1 SEHNR, CDR2 FQNEAQ (reference sequence). The CDR3 contains 11 residues. Trimming took 2 bases from V and 6 from J, leaving 5 bases between them. CDR3 loop: CASSLSLEQYF. The CDR3 bases are TGTGCCAGCAGCTTATCACTCGAGCAGTACTTC. Based on the CDR3 plus reference TRBV7-9 and TRBJ2-7, the full variable domain is DTGVSQNPRHKITKRGQNVTFRCDPISEHNRLYWYRQTLGQGPEFLTYFQNEAQLEKSRLLSDRFSAERPKGSFSTLEIQRTEQGDSAMYLCASSLSLEQYFGPGTRLTVT.

The chain uses TRBV7-8 and TRBJ2-3, with D perhaps TRBD2 (5 bases). The germline V gene has CDR1 SGHVS and CDR2 FQNEAQ. CDR3 length: 15 residues. The germline V and J ends were trimmed by 3 bases and 2 bases, with 12 bases remaining between them. The CDR3 region has the DNA TGTGCCAGCAGCTTCAGGCGGGTGTTCACAGATACGCAGTATTTT. Its protein is CASSFRRVFTDTQYF.

There are a few counts of this clonotype. The gene calls are TRBV7-9 and TRBJ2-7, with 10 bases aligning to TRBD1. The CDR3 has 17 amino acids. Germline V gene sequence: CDR1 SEHNR, CDR2 FQNEAQ (reference sequence). V lost 4 bases to trimming and J lost 4 bases; unmatched junction nucleotides: 13. CDR3 amino acids: CASSSDRTGGRWYEQYF. In nucleotides, the CDR3 is TGTGCCAGCAGCTCCGACCGGACAGGGGGGAGGTGGTACGAGCAGTACTTC. The variable domain in full, with the rest retrieved from reference TRBV7-9 and TRBJ2-7, is DTGVSQNPRHKITKRGQNVTFRCDPISEHNRLYWYRQTLGQGPEFLTYFQNEAQLEKSRLLSDRFSAERPKGSFSTLEIQRTEQGDSAMYLCASSSDRTGGRWYEQYFGPGTRLTVT.

This clonotype was seen only a few times. This rearrangement joins TRBV28 to TRBJ2-5, with D perhaps TRBD1 (5 bases). The germline CDR1 and CDR2 sequences are MDHEN and SYDVKM. The CDR3 spans 14 residues. With 6 bases removed from V and 2 bases from J, the gap between germline ends came to 13 bases. CDR3 protein: CASSLPHRQETQYF. The DNA for the CDR3 is TGTGCCAGCAGCCTCCCGCACAGGCAAGAGACCCAGTACTTC.

This clonotype turned up a few times. This chain uses TRBV9 with TRBJ2-7; D may be TRBD1 (5 bases). The germline V and J ends were trimmed by 0 bases and 6 bases, with 13 bases remaining between them. This CDR3 has 14 amino acids. The germline V gene encodes CDR1 SGDLS and CDR2 YYNGEE. The CDR3 DNA reads TGTGCCAGCAGCGTAGATGCAGGGCTATCCGAGCAGTACTTC. Protein sequence: CASSVDAGLSEQYF.

The table lists this clonotype with many counts. The chain is built from TRBV5-1 and TRBJ2-7, with 9 bases fitting TRBD2. Germline CDR1 and CDR2: SGHRS and YFSETQ. This CDR3 region has 14 residues. After removal of 2 bases from V and 2 bases from J, the junction contained 2 bases not matched to a gene. This CDR3 reads CASSFRGRAYEQYF. The CDR3 bases are TGCGCCAGCAGCTTCCGCGGGAGGGCCTACGAGCAGTACTTC.

This clonotype was picked up many times. In nucleotides, the CDR3 is TGTGCCCCCCCCTGGCTAGCGGGCCACGAGCAGTACTTC. It codes for CAPPWLAGHEQYF. The chain employs TRBV10-3 and TRBJ2-7, with 8 bases lining up with TRBD2. The germline gives CDR1 ENHRY, CDR2 SYGVKD. V lost 11 bases to trimming and J lost 5 bases; unmatched junction nucleotides: 11. The CDR3 totals 13 residues.

At least ten counts were recorded for this clonotype. The chain combines TRBV4-2 with TRBJ2-2; 8 bases match TRBD2. With V trimmed by 0 bases and J by 3 bases, 3 bases remained unmatched. Germline CDR1 LGHNA, CDR2 YNFKEQ. The CDR3 consists of 16 residues. In DNA, the CDR3 is TGTGCCAGCAGCCAAGATGTGCGGGGGGACACCGGGGAGCTGTTTTTT. As protein: CASSQDVRGDTGELFF.

This chain uses TRBV7-2 with TRBJ1-6; D ambiguous. The germline V gene encodes CDR1 SGHTA and CDR2 FQGNSA. There are 14 residues in the CDR3. Deletions cut 1 base from V and 6 bases from J, with 7 bases between. CDR3 sequence reads: CASSLGRPNSPLHF. The CDR3 nucleotides are TGTGCCAGCAGCTTAGGGCGGCCTAATTCACCCCTCCACTTT.

This clonotype occurred a few times. The chain couples TRBV5-4 to TRBJ2-2, with D uncertain. CDR3 size: 14 residues. Germline V gene data show CDR1 as SGHNT and CDR2 as YYREEE (reference sequence). Trimming removed 0 bases at V and 7 bases at J, with 10 bases between. The CDR3 sequence is CASSLAGANGELFF. The CDR3 bases are TGTGCCAGCAGCTTGGCCGGCGCTAACGGGGAGCTGTTTTTT.

Of note for this clonotype: A clone one base away is much larger, so this may be a read error. The chain recombines TRBV6-1 with TRBJ2-1; 8 nucleotides match TRBD2. Looked up from germline, CDR1 is MNHNS and CDR2 is SASEGT. The CDR3 runs to 17 residues. CDR3 nucleotide sequence: TGTGCCAGCGATAGTAAGGGAATAGCGGGACCCTACGATGAGCAGTTCTTC. Protein product: CASDSKGIAGPYDEQFF.

This clonotype has ten or more counts. This sequence joins TRBV5-1 and TRBJ2-1; 9 nucleotides line up with TRBD2. The germline CDR1 and CDR2 sequences are SGHRS and YFSETQ. The CDR3 has 14 residues. Trimming took 0 bases from V and 10 from J; bases not matched to a gene: 5. CDR3 in amino acids: CASSLELAGHEQFF. DNA for the CDR3: TGCGCCAGCAGCTTGGAACTAGCGGGTCACGAGCAGTTCTTC.

This clonotype showed up just a few times. This rearrangement joins TRBV7-9 to TRBJ2-1; D remains ambiguous. The CDR3 loop spans 13 amino acids. CDR1 SEHNR and CDR2 FQNEAQ come from the germline V gene (reference sequence). Trimming stripped 3 bases from V and 7 bases from J, with 10 bases between. CDR3 coding DNA: TGTGCCAGCAGCTTTCATAATGCGAATGAGCAGTTCTTC. Its protein product is CASSFHNANEQFF.

This clonotype appeared many times. The chain is built from TRBV27 and TRBJ2-1; 7 bases line up with TRBD1. CDR3 length: 14 residues. Germline loops: CDR1 MNHEY, CDR2 SMNVEV (reference sequence). J lost 9 bases, V lost 5 bases, and 10 bases had no gene match. The CDR3 DNA is TGTGCCAGCAGTCCACGACAGGACAGGCCTGAGCAGTTCTTC. Protein sequence: CASSPRQDRPEQFF.

The chain has TRBV15 and TRBJ1-2; perhaps TRBD1 as D (6 bases). This CDR3 has 13 residues. Per germline, CDR1 LNHNV and CDR2 YYDKDF (reference sequence). The ends were cut back, 5 bases at V and 13 bases at J, with 20 bases in the middle. The CDR3 DNA is TGTGCCACCAGCGGAACCGGACAGCCTCTACTCACCTTC. Translating it yields CATSGTGQPLLTF.

J is TRBJ2-5 and V is TRBV25-1; 9 positions match TRBD1. CDR3 length equals 14 residues. Germline lookup yields CDR1 MGHDK and CDR2 SYGVNS. The V segment lost 6 bases and the J segment 4 bases; nucleotides outside the gene matches: 6. The CDR3 DNA follows: TGTGCCAGCAGGGGGACAGGGATAAGAGAGACCCAGTACTTC. Its protein product is CASRGTGIRETQYF.

There are many counts of this clonotype. The rearrangement joins TRBV12-3 or TRBV12-4 to TRBJ2-1, with D perhaps given as TRBD1 or TRBD2 (5 bases each). V lost 7 bases and J lost 10, with 17 bases in between. CDR3 length equals 13 residues. The CDR3 DNA is TGTGCCAGCAACCGACATAGGGGCGGGGAGCAGTTCTTC. Residues: CASNRHRGGEQFF.

This clonotype was counted many times. The chain links TRBV9 to TRBJ2-2; no definite D call. The CDR3 runs 13 residues. Germline loops: CDR1 SGDLS, CDR2 YYNGEE. Trimming cost V 0 bases and J 4 bases, with 4 bases left between them. The CDR3 nucleotides are TGTGCCAGCAGCGTAGCGAGCACCGGGGAGCTGTTTTTT. Its protein is CASSVASTGELFF.

This clonotype came up many times. The V call is TRBV12-5, the J call TRBJ2-3; 15 bases map to TRBD2. The CDR3 runs to 18 residues. Trimming took 4 bases from V and 7 from J; bases not matched to a gene: 12. The germline V gene has CDR1 LGHNT and CDR2 FRNRAP. CDR3 loop: CASGSPSGLAGGAYTQYF. The CDR3 bases are TGTGCTAGTGGTTCCCCCTCCGGACTAGCGGGAGGGGCTTATACGCAGTATTTT.

CDR3: CASSQYRTGCEQYF. Written as DNA, the CDR3 is TGCGCCAGCAGTCAATACAGGACAGGGTGCGAGCAGTACTTC. The gene calls are TRBV23-1 and TRBJ2-7; TRBD1 matches 8 bases. TRBV23-1 belongs to the ORF category, with a function that is uncertain. With V trimmed by 1 base and J by 6 bases, 5 bases remained unmatched. The CDR3 is made up of 14 amino acids.